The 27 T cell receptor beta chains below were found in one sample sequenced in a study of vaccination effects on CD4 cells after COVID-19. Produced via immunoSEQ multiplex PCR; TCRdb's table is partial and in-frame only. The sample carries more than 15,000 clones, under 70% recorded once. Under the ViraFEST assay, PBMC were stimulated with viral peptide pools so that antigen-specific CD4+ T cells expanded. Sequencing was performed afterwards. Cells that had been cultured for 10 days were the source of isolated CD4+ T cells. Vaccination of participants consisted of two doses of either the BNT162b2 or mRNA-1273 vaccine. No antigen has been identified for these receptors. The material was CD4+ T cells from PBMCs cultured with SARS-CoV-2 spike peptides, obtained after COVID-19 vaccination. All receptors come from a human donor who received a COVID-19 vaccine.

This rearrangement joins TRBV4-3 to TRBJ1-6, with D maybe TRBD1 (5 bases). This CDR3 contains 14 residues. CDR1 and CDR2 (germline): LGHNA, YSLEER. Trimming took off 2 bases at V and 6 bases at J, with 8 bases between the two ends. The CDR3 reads CASSQNRFNSPLHF. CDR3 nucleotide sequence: TGCGCCAGCAGCCAAAACAGGTTTAATTCACCCCTCCACTTT.

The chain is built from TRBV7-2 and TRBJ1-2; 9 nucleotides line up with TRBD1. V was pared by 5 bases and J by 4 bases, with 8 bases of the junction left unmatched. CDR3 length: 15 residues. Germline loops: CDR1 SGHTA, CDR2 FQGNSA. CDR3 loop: CASSPRTGGVYGYTF. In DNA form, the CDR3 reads TGTGCCAGCAGCCCACGAACAGGGGGCGTCTATGGCTACACCTTC.

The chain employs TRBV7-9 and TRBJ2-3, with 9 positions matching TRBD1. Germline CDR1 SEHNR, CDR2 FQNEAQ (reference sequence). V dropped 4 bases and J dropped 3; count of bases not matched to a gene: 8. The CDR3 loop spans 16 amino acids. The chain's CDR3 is CASSSTDRGWTDTQYF. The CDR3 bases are TGTGCCAGCAGCTCCACGGACAGGGGATGGACAGATACGCAGTATTTT.

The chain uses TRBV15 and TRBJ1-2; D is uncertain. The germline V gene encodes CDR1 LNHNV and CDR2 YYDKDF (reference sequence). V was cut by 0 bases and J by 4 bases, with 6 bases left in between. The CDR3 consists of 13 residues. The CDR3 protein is CATSRDQSYGYTF. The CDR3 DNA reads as TGTGCCACCAGCAGAGATCAAAGCTATGGCTACACCTTC.

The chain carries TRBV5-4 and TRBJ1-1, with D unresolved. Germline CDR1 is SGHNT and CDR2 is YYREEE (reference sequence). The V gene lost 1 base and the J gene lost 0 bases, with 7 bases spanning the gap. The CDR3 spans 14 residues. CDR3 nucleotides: TGTGCCAGCAGCTTGAAAGGAATGAACACTGAAGCTTTCTTT. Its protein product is CASSLKGMNTEAFF.

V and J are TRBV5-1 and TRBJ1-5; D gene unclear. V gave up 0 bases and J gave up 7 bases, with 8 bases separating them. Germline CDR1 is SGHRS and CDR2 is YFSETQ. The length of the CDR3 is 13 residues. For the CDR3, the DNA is TGCGCCAGCAGCTTGGCGGCAGGCCAGCCCCAGCATTTT. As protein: CASSLAAGQPQHF.

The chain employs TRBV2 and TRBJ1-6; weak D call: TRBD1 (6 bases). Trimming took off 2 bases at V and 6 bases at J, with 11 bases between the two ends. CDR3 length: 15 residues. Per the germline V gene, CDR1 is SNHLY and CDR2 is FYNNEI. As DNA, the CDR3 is TGTGCCAGCAGTGAAACGCGCAGGGGTAATTCACCCCTCCACTTT. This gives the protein CASSETRRGNSPLHF.

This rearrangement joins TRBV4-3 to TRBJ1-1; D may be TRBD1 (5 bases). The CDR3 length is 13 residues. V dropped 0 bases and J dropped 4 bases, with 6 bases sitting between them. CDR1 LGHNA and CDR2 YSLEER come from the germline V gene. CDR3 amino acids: CASSQEQGTEAFF. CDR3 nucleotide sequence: TGCGCCAGCAGCCAAGAGCAGGGCACTGAAGCTTTCTTT.

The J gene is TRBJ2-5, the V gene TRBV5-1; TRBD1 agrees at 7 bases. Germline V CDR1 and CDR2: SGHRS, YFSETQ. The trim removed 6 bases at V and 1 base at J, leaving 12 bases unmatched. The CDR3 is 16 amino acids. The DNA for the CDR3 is TGCGCCAGCAACCATTTAGGGCAGGGGGTCCAAGAGACCCAGTACTTC. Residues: CASNHLGQGVQETQYF.

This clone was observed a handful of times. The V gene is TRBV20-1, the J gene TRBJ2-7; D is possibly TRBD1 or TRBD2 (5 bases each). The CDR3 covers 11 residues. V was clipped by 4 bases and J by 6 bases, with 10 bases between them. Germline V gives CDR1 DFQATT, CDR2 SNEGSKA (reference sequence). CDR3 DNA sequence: TGCAGTGCTAATCAGGGAGTCGAGCAGTACTTC. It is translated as CSANQGVEQYF.

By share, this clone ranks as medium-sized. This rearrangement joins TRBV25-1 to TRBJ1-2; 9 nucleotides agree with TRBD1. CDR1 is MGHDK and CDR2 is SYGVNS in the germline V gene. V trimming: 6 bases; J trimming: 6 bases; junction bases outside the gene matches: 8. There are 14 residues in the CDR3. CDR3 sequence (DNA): TGTGCCAGCAGGCAGGACAGGGGAGTTCATGGCTACACCTTC. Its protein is CASRQDRGVHGYTF.

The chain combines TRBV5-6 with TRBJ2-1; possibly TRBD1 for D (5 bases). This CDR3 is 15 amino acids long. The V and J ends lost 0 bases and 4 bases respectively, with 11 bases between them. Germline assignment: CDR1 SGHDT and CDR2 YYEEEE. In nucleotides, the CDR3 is TGTGCCAGCAGCTTGGTTAGGGGTACTTACAATGAGCAGTTCTTC. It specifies CASSLVRGTYNEQFF.

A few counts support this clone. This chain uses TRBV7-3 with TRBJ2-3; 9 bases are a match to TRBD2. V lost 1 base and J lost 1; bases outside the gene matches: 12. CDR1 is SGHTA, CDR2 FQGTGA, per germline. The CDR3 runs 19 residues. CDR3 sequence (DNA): TGTGCCAGCAGCTTAAGGCGGGGGGGCCTATCGACGGGCACAGATACGCAGTATTTT. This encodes CASSLRRGGLSTGTDTQYF.

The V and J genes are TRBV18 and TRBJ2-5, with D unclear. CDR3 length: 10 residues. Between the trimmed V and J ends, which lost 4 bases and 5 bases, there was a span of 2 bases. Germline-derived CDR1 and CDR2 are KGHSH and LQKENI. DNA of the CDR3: TGTGCCAGCTCACGGGAGACCCAGTACTTC. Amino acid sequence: CASSRETQYF.

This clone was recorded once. The CDR3 DNA sequence: TGTGCCAGCTCACCAGATTTTTTGAGCGAGCAGTACTTC. It codes for CASSPDFLSEQYF. The chain uses TRBV18 and TRBJ2-7; D is undetermined. The CDR3 runs 13 residues. Germline CDR1 and CDR2: KGHSH and LQKENI. V shed 2 bases and J shed 6 bases, with 11 bases lying between them.

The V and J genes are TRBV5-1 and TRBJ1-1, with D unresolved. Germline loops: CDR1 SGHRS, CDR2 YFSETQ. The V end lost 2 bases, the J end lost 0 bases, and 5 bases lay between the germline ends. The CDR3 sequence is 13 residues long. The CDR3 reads CASSFQLNTEAFF. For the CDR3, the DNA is TGCGCCAGCAGCTTTCAGTTGAACACTGAAGCTTTCTTT.

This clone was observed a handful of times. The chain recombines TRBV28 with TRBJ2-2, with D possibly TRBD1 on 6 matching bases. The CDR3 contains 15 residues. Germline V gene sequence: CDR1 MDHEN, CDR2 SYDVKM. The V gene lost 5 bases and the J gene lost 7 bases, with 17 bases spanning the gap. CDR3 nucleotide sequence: TGTGCCAGCAGTCTAGGGGGTACGGATCACGGGGAGCTGTTTTTT. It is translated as CASSLGGTDHGELFF.

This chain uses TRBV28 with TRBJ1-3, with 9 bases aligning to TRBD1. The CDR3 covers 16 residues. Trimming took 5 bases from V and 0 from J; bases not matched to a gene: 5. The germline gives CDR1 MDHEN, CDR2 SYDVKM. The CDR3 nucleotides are TGTGCCAGCAGTGACGGGACAGGGATCTCTGGAAACACCATATATTTT. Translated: CASSDGTGISGNTIYF.

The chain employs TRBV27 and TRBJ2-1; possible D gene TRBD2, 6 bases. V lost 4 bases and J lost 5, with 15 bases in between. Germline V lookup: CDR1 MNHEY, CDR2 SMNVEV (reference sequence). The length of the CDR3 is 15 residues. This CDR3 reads CASSSVRTNHNEQFF. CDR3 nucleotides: TGTGCCAGCAGTTCAGTTAGGACTAACCACAATGAGCAGTTCTTC.

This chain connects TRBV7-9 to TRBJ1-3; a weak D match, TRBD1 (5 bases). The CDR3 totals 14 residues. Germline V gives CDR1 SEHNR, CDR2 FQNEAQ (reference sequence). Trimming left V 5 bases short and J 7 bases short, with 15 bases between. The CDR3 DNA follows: TGTGCCAGCAGCACGACAGCTTTGAGTAACACCATATATTTT. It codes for CASSTTALSNTIYF.

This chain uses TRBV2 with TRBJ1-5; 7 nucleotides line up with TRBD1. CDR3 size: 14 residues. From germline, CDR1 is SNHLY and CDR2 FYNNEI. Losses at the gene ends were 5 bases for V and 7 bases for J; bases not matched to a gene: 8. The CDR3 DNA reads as TGTGCCAGCAGTACAGACAGGGTTAGACAGCCCCAGCATTTT. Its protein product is CASSTDRVRQPQHF.

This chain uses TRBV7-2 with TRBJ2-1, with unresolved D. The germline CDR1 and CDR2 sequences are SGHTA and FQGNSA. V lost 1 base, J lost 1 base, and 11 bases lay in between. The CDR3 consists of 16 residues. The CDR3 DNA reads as TGTGCCAGCAGCTTAGTGGGCGGCGGTTCCTACAATGAGCAGTTCTTC. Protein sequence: CASSLVGGGSYNEQFF.

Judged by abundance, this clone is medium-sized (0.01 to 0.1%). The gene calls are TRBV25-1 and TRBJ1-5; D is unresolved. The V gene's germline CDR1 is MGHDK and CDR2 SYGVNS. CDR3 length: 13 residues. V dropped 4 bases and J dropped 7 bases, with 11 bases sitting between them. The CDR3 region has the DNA TGTGCCAGCAGTGGTTCGATGGAGCAGCCCCAGCATTTT. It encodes CASSGSMEQPQHF.

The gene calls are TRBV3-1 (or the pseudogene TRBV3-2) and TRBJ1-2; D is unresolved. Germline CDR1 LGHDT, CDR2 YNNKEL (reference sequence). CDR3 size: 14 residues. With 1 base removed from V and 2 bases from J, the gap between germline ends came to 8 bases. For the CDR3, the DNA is TGTGCCAGCAGCCAAGGTGTATACAACTATGGCTACACCTTC. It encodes CASSQGVYNYGYTF.

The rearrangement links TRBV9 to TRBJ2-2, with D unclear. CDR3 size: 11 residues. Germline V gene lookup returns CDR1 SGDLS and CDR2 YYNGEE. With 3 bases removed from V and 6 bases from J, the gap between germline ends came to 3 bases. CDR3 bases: TGTGCCAGCAGCGCCGCCGGGGAGCTGTTTTTT. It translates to CASSAAGELFF.

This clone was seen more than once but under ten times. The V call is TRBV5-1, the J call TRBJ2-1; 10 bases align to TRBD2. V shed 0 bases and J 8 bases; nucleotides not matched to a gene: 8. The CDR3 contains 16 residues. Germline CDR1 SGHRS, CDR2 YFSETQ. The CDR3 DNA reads TGCGCCAGCAGCTTGGGGTCGAGCGGGGGGGCCGATGAGCAGTTCTTC. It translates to CASSLGSSGGADEQFF.

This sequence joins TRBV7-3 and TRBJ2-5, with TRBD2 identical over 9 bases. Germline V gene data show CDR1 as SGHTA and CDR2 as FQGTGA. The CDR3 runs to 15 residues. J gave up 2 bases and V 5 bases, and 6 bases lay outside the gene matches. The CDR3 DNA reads TGTGCCAGCAGCGTAGCGGGGGCCTCTCAAGAGACCCAGTACTTC. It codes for CASSVAGASQETQYF.